One sample yielded the 19 T cell receptor beta chains listed below, sequenced in a study of T cells in Graves' hyperthyroidism and ophthalmopathy. The TCR beta CDR3 regions underwent amplification using RNA transcripts as the source. The HTBI set primed first-round TCR CDR3 RT-PCR. TCRdb used MiXCR to reprocess the multiplex PCR reads, holding one entry per CDR3 protein. The table lists over 500,000 distinct CDR3 sequences, roughly 45% of them singletons, with around 44% in the top ten. Sequences were obtained from peripheral blood or thyroid tissue (not recorded which). These receptors were obtained from an adult woman with Graves' disease, either hyperthyroidism or ophthalmopathy (not recorded which).

Many counts were recorded for this clonotype. The chain uses TRBV7-9 and TRBJ2-5; tentatively, D is TRBD2 (6 bases). Germline loops: CDR1 SEHNR, CDR2 FQNEAQ (reference sequence). V shed 0 bases and J shed 1 base, with 9 bases lying between them. This CDR3 has 15 amino acids. CDR3 DNA sequence: TGTGCCAGCAGCTTAGCTCTAGCGATCCAAGAGACCCAGTACTTC. Translation gives CASSLALAIQETQYF.

This chain uses TRBV7-2 with TRBJ2-7, with TRBD2 matching over 9 bases. V trimming: 5 bases; J trimming: 3 bases; junction bases outside the gene matches: 5. The CDR3 spans 14 residues. Germline V gene sequence: CDR1 SGHTA, CDR2 FQGNSA. The DNA for the CDR3 is TGTGCCAGCAGCGAGGGACTAGCTCTCTACGAGCAGTACTTC. Its translation: CASSEGLALYEQYF.

This clonotype was detected ten times or more. The V call is TRBV24-1, the J call TRBJ2-5; perhaps D is TRBD1 or TRBD2 (5 bases each). The CDR3 runs 13 residues. CDR1 is KGHDR, CDR2 SFDVKD, per germline. V was trimmed by 5 bases and J by 3 bases, leaving 9 bases between them. CDR3 nucleotides: TGTGCCACCAGTGCCGGGACGGAAGAGACCCAGTACTTC. Its translation is CATSAGTEETQYF.

Many counts were recorded for this clonotype. The CDR3, as DNA: TGTGCCAGCAGCACGTTAGCGGGAGCGTCCTACGAGCAGTACTTC. Its protein is CASSTLAGASYEQYF. The J gene is TRBJ2-7, the V gene TRBV7-2; 9 nucleotides match TRBD2. The CDR3 runs to 15 residues. V shed 5 bases and J 1 base; nucleotides not matched to a gene: 6. The germline V gene has CDR1 SGHTA and CDR2 FQGNSA.

The genes are TRBV19 and TRBJ2-7; the D gene is possibly TRBD2 (5 bases). The CDR3 runs to 12 residues. Trimming removed 6 bases from V and 7 bases from J, with 13 bases in between. Germline CDR1 and CDR2: LNHDA and SQIVND (reference sequence). Here the CDR3 reads CASREGPGEQYF. CDR3 sequence (DNA): TGTGCCAGTAGAGAAGGGCCGGGAGAGCAGTACTTC.

The chain joins TRBV15 to TRBJ2-6; 7 bases match TRBD2. The trim removed 0 bases at V and 2 bases at J, leaving 4 bases unmatched. Germline V gene data show CDR1 as LNHNV and CDR2 as YYDKDF (reference sequence). The CDR3 extends over 17 amino acids. The CDR3 is CATSRDGRAAGANVLTF. The CDR3, as DNA: TGTGCCACCAGCAGAGATGGGAGGGCGGCTGGGGCCAACGTCCTGACTTTC.

The sample holds many counts of this clonotype. The chain links TRBV29-1 to TRBJ2-2; D unresolved. CDR1 is SQVTM and CDR2 is ANQGSEA in the germline V gene. The CDR3 totals 11 residues. The ends were cut back, 7 bases at V and 1 base at J, with 4 bases in the middle. CDR3 nucleotides: TGCAGCGCAAAGAACACCGGGGAGCTGTTTTTT. It translates to CSAKNTGELFF.

This clonotype was observed at least ten times. The rearrangement uses TRBV4-2 and TRBJ2-5; TRBD2 matches 7 bases. The CDR3 spans 15 residues. With 0 bases clipped from V and 4 bases from J, the junction kept 5 bases outside the gene matches. The germline V gene encodes CDR1 LGHNA and CDR2 YNFKEQ. CDR3 loop: CASSQDPGGGETQYF. Written as DNA, the CDR3 is TGTGCCAGCAGCCAAGATCCGGGAGGAGGAGAGACCCAGTACTTC.

The rearrangement links TRBV7-3 to TRBJ2-5; possibly TRBD2 for D (5 bases). CDR1 is SGHTA, CDR2 FQGTGA, per germline. CDR3 length: 11 amino acids. V lost 4 bases, J lost 9 bases, and 9 bases lay in between. The CDR3 reads CASSSLGAQYF. CDR3 DNA sequence: TGTGCCAGCAGCTCTTTGGGAGCCCAGTACTTC. The entire variable domain, with the rest obtained from reference TRBV7-3 and TRBJ2-5, is as follows: GAGVSQTPSNKVTEKGKYVELRCDPISGHTALYWYRQSLGQGPEFLIYFQGTGAADDSGLPNDRFFAVRPEGSVSTLKIQRTERGDSAVYLCASSSLGAQYFGPGTRLLVL.

The rearrangement links TRBV10-3 to TRBJ1-1; D not resolved. There are 12 residues in the CDR3. Germline loops: CDR1 ENHRY, CDR2 SYGVKD. The CDR3 nucleotides are TGTGCTAAGAACAGCCAGAACACTGAAGCTTTCTTT. Its protein product is CAKNSQNTEAFF.

The rearrangement links TRBV20-1 to TRBJ1-5, with D tentatively TRBD1 (6 bases). This CDR3 comprises 14 residues. Germline loops: CDR1 DFQATT, CDR2 SNEGSKA (reference sequence). Trimming cost V 6 bases and J 8 bases, with 20 bases left between them. DNA of the CDR3: TGCAGTGCGCCGAGCGGGAGGGGGGAGGAGCCCCAGCATTTT. Translation: CSAPSGRGEEPQHF.

This clonotype was seen just once. This chain connects TRBV6-6 to TRBJ2-5; D not certain. Germline CDR1 MNHNY, CDR2 SVGAGI (reference sequence). The CDR3 length is 15 residues. The germline V and J ends were trimmed by 4 bases and 5 bases, with 17 bases remaining between them. Written as DNA, the CDR3 is TGTGCCAGCAGTTCCGGGCCAAGGGCGAGGGAGACCCAGTACTTC. Translated, it gives CASSSGPRARETQYF.

The rearrangement joins TRBV7-9 to TRBJ2-2; D may be TRBD2 (5 bases). The CDR3 contains 14 residues. Germline values: CDR1 SEHNR, CDR2 FQNEAQ (reference sequence). V lost 6 bases and J 0 bases, leaving 8 bases between the germline ends. CDR3 sequence (DNA): TGTGCCAGCAGTAGGACTCCGAACACCGGGGAGCTGTTTTTT. Its protein product is CASSRTPNTGELFF.

The chain uses TRBV6-5 and TRBJ2-5, with D possibly called TRBD1 or TRBD2 (5 bases each). The V and J ends lost 5 bases and 7 bases respectively, with 17 bases between them. The germline gives CDR1 MNHEY, CDR2 SVGAGI. The CDR3 loop spans 14 amino acids. The CDR3 protein is CASSAAGTLRTQYF. The CDR3 DNA reads TGTGCCAGCAGTGCAGCCGGGACCCTTCGGACCCAGTACTTC.

Of note for this clonotype: One junction end does not reproduce the germline sequence, and a read error may be involved. The chain couples TRBV10-3 to TRBJ2-6; TRBD2 might be the D (5 bases). CDR1 is ENHRY and CDR2 is SYGVKD in the germline V gene. There are 14 residues in the CDR3. The DNA of the CDR3 is TGTGCCATCAGGGAAGATGGGTCAGGAGGCACTGAAGCTTTC. Translated, it gives CAIREDGSGGTEAF.

A note on this clonotype: The junction departs from germline at one end; a sequencing error may be responsible. The chain links TRBV3-1 to TRBJ1-4, with 8 nucleotides matching TRBD1. Per germline, CDR1 LGHDT and CDR2 YNNKEL (reference sequence). The CDR3 contains 16 residues. The CDR3 reads CASSQEYTGGEEKLFF. The CDR3, as DNA: TGTGCCAGCAGTCAAGAATATACAGGGGGAGAGGAAAAACTGTTTTTT.

This clonotype has a count of ten or more. V and J are TRBV6-5 and TRBJ1-2, with 7 bases that match TRBD1. This CDR3 is built from 14 residues. Per germline, CDR1 MNHEY and CDR2 SVGAGI. Trimming removed 5 bases from V and 2 bases from J; junction bases left unmatched: 5. The CDR3 bases are TGTGCCAGCAGTCCTGGGACAGCCAACTATGGCTACACCTTC. This gives the protein CASSPGTANYGYTF.

There are many counts of this clonotype. As DNA, the CDR3 is TGTGCCAGCAGTGAACAAAGGGGTAGTGAAGCTTTCTTT. Protein: CASSEQRGSEAFF. The chain links TRBV6-1 to TRBJ1-1, with D possibly being TRBD1 (5 bases). The V gene's germline CDR1 is MNHNS and CDR2 SASEGT. This CDR3 region has 13 residues. V was cut by 2 bases and J by 7 bases, with 11 bases left in between.

A remark on this clonotype: The CDR3 does not close with the conserved phenylalanine or tryptophan, likely indicating a read error. No DNA is shown, since the ends of the CDR3 on it are uncertain; the CDR3 is the one TCRdb lists. The chain joins TRBV29-1 to TRBJ1-2; the table gives TRBD1 as D, unverified against the DNA. Ends included, the CDR3 has 10 residues. Germline values: CDR1 SQVTM, CDR2 ANQGSEA. CDR3 residues: CSVEGGTGLI.